The 28 T cell receptor beta chains below come from one sample, sequenced in a study of regulatory T cells in long-lasting Graves disease. Time point given: newly diagnosed GD, antithyroid drugs for less than 3 months. PBMCs provided the RNA from which the TCR library was made. According to the study, TCR beta libraries were built with iRepertoire HTBI primers and CDR3-region Arm-PCR. TCRdb passed the multiplex PCR reads through MiXCR, listing each CDR3 protein once. The sample holds over 400,000 distinct CDR3 sequences, about 14% seen once. A further study also used this sample, focusing on T cells in Graves' hyperthyroidism and ophthalmopathy.

This specimen consisted of peripheral blood mononuclear cells (PBMCs), obtained at new diagnosis, from a patient treated with antithyroid drugs. These receptors were taken from a woman aged 45-65 years with Graves disease.

This clonotype was recorded at least ten times. The gene calls are TRBV7-6 and TRBJ1-1; D is possibly TRBD1 (5 bases). Germline values: CDR1 SGHVS, CDR2 FNYEAQ. Trimming removed 5 bases at V and 5 bases at J, with 12 bases between. The CDR3 extends over 13 amino acids. CDR3 nucleotides: TGTGCCAGCAGCGCCCTCAGGGCTACTGAAGCTTTCTTT. This gives the protein CASSALRATEAFF. Based on the CDR3 plus reference TRBV7-6 and TRBJ1-1, the full variable domain is GAGVSQSPRYKVTKRGQDVALRCDPISGHVSLYWYRQALGQGPEFLTYFNYEAQQDKSGLPNDRFSAERPEGSISTLTIQRTEQRDSAMYRCASSALRATEAFFGQGTRLTVV.

Regarding this clonotype: With a much larger clone just one base away, this may be a read error. This chain connects TRBV28 to TRBJ1-6; no clear D. The CDR3 extends over 12 amino acids. Germline CDR1 and CDR2: MDHEN and SYDVKM. V lost 6 bases, J lost 8 bases, and 8 bases lay in between. The CDR3 loop is CASRPVDSPLHF. In DNA, the CDR3 is TGTGCCAGCAGACCAGTGGATTCACCCCTCCACTTT.

The DNA for the CDR3 is TGCGCCAGCAGCTTGGCGCCTAGCGATAAACACACAGATACGCAGTATTTT. It yields the protein CASSLAPSDKHTDTQYF. The V gene is TRBV5-1, the J gene TRBJ2-3, with D possibly TRBD2 on 6 matching bases. CDR3 length: 17 amino acids. The germline V gene encodes CDR1 SGHRS and CDR2 YFSETQ. Deletions cut 0 bases from V and 2 bases from J, with 16 bases between.

This clonotype was picked up a small number of times. The chain joins TRBV14 to TRBJ2-1; D not resolved. Trimming took off 5 bases at V and 9 bases at J, with 11 bases between the two ends. CDR1 is SGHDN, CDR2 FVKESK, per germline. The CDR3 runs to 12 residues. CDR3 sequence: CASSTGSTEQFF. The DNA of the CDR3 is TGTGCCAGCAGCACCGGTTCTACTGAGCAGTTCTTC.

This clonotype was detected ten times or more. The chain employs TRBV10-3 and TRBJ2-5; the D gene is possibly TRBD1 (6 bases). V lost 5 bases, J lost 3 bases, and 10 bases lay in between. The CDR3 spans 13 residues. CDR1 is ENHRY and CDR2 is SYGVKD in the germline V gene. CDR3 DNA: TGTGCCATCAGTAACAGGGAAGAAGAGACCCAGTACTTC. Translated: CAISNREEETQYF.

Written as DNA, the CDR3 is TGTGCCAGCAGTACCCAACAGTACTCAGGCGTGGTGGCAGATAATTCACCCCTCCACTTT. Translated, it gives CASSTQQYSGVVADNSPLHF. The gene calls are TRBV12-3 or TRBV12-4 and TRBJ1-6; D not resolved. The CDR3 length is 20 residues. The V and J ends lost 5 bases and 5 bases respectively, with 28 bases between them.

This clonotype was picked up many times. The rearrangement joins TRBV12-3 or TRBV12-4 to TRBJ1-2; D is possibly TRBD1 (5 bases). There are 15 residues in the CDR3. The germline V and J ends were trimmed by 3 bases and 4 bases, with 15 bases remaining between them. CDR3 protein: CASSFILDSPYGYTF. CDR3 coding DNA: TGTGCCAGCAGTTTTATCCTAGACAGCCCCTATGGCTACACCTTC.

This clonotype showed up many times. This sequence joins TRBV12-3 or TRBV12-4 and TRBJ2-7; D is undetermined. Trimming removed 1 base at V and 5 bases at J, with 12 bases between. The CDR3 contains 14 residues. CDR3 sequence reads: CASSLDSLVDEQYF. The CDR3 region has the DNA TGTGCCAGCAGTTTAGACAGTTTGGTGGACGAGCAGTACTTC.

This clonotype showed up many times. This chain links TRBV2 with TRBJ1-1, with a possible D match to TRBD1 (6 bases). The germline gives CDR1 SNHLY, CDR2 FYNNEI. V dropped 8 bases and J dropped 1 base, with 11 bases sitting between them. CDR3 length: 13 residues. CDR3 loop: CASVEQGNTEAFF. DNA of the CDR3: TGTGCCAGCGTCGAACAGGGGAACACTGAAGCTTTCTTT.

This chain links TRBV4-1 with TRBJ1-6; D perhaps matches TRBD1 (5 bases). The CDR3 is made up of 16 amino acids. Trimming cost V 1 base and J 7 bases, with 14 bases left between them. Germline CDR1 MGHRA, CDR2 YSYEKL. CDR3 amino acids: CASSQGGAGLNSPLHF. CDR3 bases: TGCGCCAGCAGCCAAGGAGGGGCAGGGCTAAATTCACCCCTCCACTTT.

This chain links TRBV12-3 or TRBV12-4 with TRBJ2-3; 9 bases match TRBD2. The CDR3 has 15 amino acids. Unmatched junction bases numbered 7, after V lost 3 bases and J lost 6 bases. The CDR3 loop reads CASSFRLAGKDTQYF. The CDR3 nucleotides are TGTGCCAGCAGTTTTAGGCTAGCGGGGAAGGATACGCAGTATTTT.

The chain recombines TRBV7-6 with TRBJ2-5; D is possibly TRBD1 or TRBD2 (6 bases each). Trimming removed 8 bases at V and 1 base at J, with 20 bases between. Germline-derived CDR1 and CDR2 are SGHVS and FNYEAQ. The CDR3 has 16 residues. The CDR3 bases are TGTGCCAGCGGGGGGCTAACAGGGAGCCGCCAAGAGACCCAGTACTTC. Translated: CASGGLTGSRQETQYF.

The V call is TRBV3-1, the J call TRBJ1-2; 9 bases match TRBD1. The germline V gene encodes CDR1 LGHDT and CDR2 YNNKEL (reference sequence). After removal of 1 base from V and 6 bases from J, the junction contained 6 bases not matched to a gene. This CDR3 contains 15 residues. The CDR3 nucleotides read TGTGCCAGCAGCCAAGGTAGTACAGGGGGCAATGGCTACACCTTC. Translation: CASSQGSTGGNGYTF.

This clonotype was observed a few times. The chain uses TRBV4-2 and TRBJ2-1; D uncertain. V dropped 0 bases and J dropped 2 bases, with 8 bases sitting between them. Germline V gene data show CDR1 as LGHNA and CDR2 as YNFKEQ. The CDR3 runs to 15 residues. The DNA for the CDR3 is TGTGCCAGCAGCCAAGACATAACTCCCTACAATGAGCAGTTCTTC. Encoded protein: CASSQDITPYNEQFF.

Worth noting for this clonotype: A junction end diverges from the germline sequence, so it may reflect a read error. The chain recombines TRBV13 with TRBJ2-3; D not resolved. Germline assignment: CDR1 PRHDT and CDR2 FYEKMQ (reference sequence). There are 14 residues in the CDR3. In nucleotides, the CDR3 is TGTGCCAGCAGCTCTAGACCGATCCTCGACGAGCAGTGCTTC. Protein: CASSSRPILDEQCF.

This clonotype was found many times. The rearrangement links TRBV3-1 to TRBJ1-5; D is possibly TRBD1 (6 bases). Looked up from germline, CDR1 is LGHDT and CDR2 is YNNKEL (reference sequence). Trimming removed 4 bases at V and 5 bases at J, with 12 bases between. The CDR3 loop spans 14 amino acids. The CDR3 bases are TGTGCCAGCAGCCGATCGGACAGCTATCAGCCCCAGCATTTT. It codes for CASSRSDSYQPQHF.

This clonotype has ten or more counts. The rearrangement links TRBV6-1 to TRBJ1-1, with D possibly matching TRBD1 (5 bases). Germline V CDR1 and CDR2: MNHNS, SASEGT. V was clipped by 2 bases and J by 0 bases, with 10 bases between them. CDR3 size: 15 residues. This CDR3 reads CASSESGRLNTEAFF. CDR3 bases: TGTGCCAGCAGTGAATCGGGACGGCTGAACACTGAAGCTTTCTTT.

The rearrangement uses TRBV5-1 and TRBJ2-1; 7 bases agree with TRBD2. The J segment lost 4 bases and the V segment lost 1 base, leaving 14 bases of the junction unmatched. The germline V gene encodes CDR1 SGHRS and CDR2 YFSETQ. The CDR3 has 18 residues. CDR3 sequence reads: CASSLKAGEGRTYNEQFF. CDR3 coding DNA: TGCGCCAGCAGCTTGAAGGCCGGGGAGGGACGCACATACAATGAGCAGTTCTTC.

The sample holds a few counts of this clonotype. The CDR3 DNA reads TGCGCCAGCAGCCCCCGACTAGCGGGAGGGGCCACCGGGGAGCTGTTTTTT. Its translation is CASSPRLAGGATGELFF. The chain is built from TRBV5-1 and TRBJ2-2; 14 positions match TRBD2. The CDR3 sequence is 17 residues long. Germline CDR1 SGHRS, CDR2 YFSETQ. The V gene end was trimmed by 4 bases and the J gene end by 4 bases; junction bases not matched to a gene: 6.

The chain joins TRBV5-8 to TRBJ2-2; 7 bases map to TRBD2. This CDR3 is built from 15 residues. Germline CDR1 reads SGHTS; CDR2 reads YDEGEE. V dropped 4 bases and J dropped 5; count of bases not matched to a gene: 8. CDR3 sequence reads: CASSNPGTTTGELFF. Here the CDR3 DNA reads TGTGCCAGCAGCAATCCCGGGACTACTACCGGGGAGCTGTTTTTT. Variable domain in full (rest from reference TRBV5-8 and TRBJ2-2): EAGVTQSPTHLIKTRGQQATLRCSPISGHTSVYWYQQALGLGLQFLLWYDEGEERNRGNFPPRFSGRQFPNYSSELNVNALELEDSALYLCASSNPGTTTGELFFGEGSRLTVL.

Regarding this clonotype: The junction and the germline gene differ at one end; a read error may be behind it. The rearrangement links TRBV7-7 to TRBJ2-1; 7 bases agree with TRBD1. CDR1 and CDR2 (germline): SSHAT, FNYEAQ (reference sequence). CDR3 size: 13 residues. The CDR3 region has the DNA TGTGCTAGCAGCTTAAGACAGGGCAATGAGCAGTTCTTC. Amino acids: CASSLRQGNEQFF.

The gene calls are TRBV18 and TRBJ2-1, with 16 bases that match TRBD2. Germline V lookup: CDR1 KGHSH, CDR2 LQKENI. There are 19 residues in the CDR3. The junction had 2 bases not matched to a gene; V was cut back by 0 bases and J by 0 bases. CDR3 region: CASSPPGLAGGSSYNEQFF. The CDR3 bases are TGTGCCAGCTCACCACCGGGACTAGCGGGAGGGAGCTCCTACAATGAGCAGTTCTTC.

The chain is built from TRBV2 and TRBJ2-3; possible D gene TRBD1, 6 bases. Trimming stripped 5 bases from V and 6 bases from J, with 15 bases between. The CDR3 contains 14 residues. CDR1 is SNHLY, CDR2 FYNNEI, per germline. The CDR3 nucleotides are TGTGCCAGCAGTCCACGACAGGAACCGGATACGCAGTATTTT. Translation: CASSPRQEPDTQYF. Full variable domain (missing parts from reference TRBV2 and TRBJ2-3): EPEVTQTPSHQVTQMGQEVILRCVPISNHLYFYWYRQILGQKVEFLVSFYNNEISEKSEIFDDQFSVERPDGSNFTLKIRSTKLEDSAMYFCASSPRQEPDTQYFGPGTRLTVL.

CDR3 sequence reads: CASSPARDRVPETQYF. CDR3 in DNA: TGTGCCAGCTCACCGGCTCGGGACAGGGTTCCAGAGACCCAGTACTTC. The rearrangement joins TRBV18 to TRBJ2-5; 9 bases match TRBD1. Germline V gene lookup returns CDR1 KGHSH and CDR2 LQKENI. J gave up 4 bases and V 3 bases, and 9 bases lay outside the gene matches. The CDR3 has 16 residues.

This sequence joins TRBV6-2 or TRBV6-3 and TRBJ2-5; D might be TRBD1 or TRBD2, each matching 5 bases. This CDR3 has 14 amino acids. Germline lookup yields CDR1 MNHEY and CDR2 SVGEGT. Trimming pared 6 bases from V and 4 bases from J, leaving 15 bases between. CDR3 in DNA: TGTGCCAGCAGCCTCCCCCGGGACGGAGAGACCCAGTACTTC. Translating it yields CASSLPRDGETQYF.

Many counts were recorded for this clonotype. The V and J genes are TRBV27 and TRBJ1-1; D is unresolved. This CDR3 spans 16 amino acids. With 6 bases removed from V and 0 bases from J, the gap between germline ends came to 17 bases. Germline loops: CDR1 MNHEY, CDR2 SMNVEV (reference sequence). The CDR3 here is CASSRQSGVMNTEAFF. In DNA form, the CDR3 reads TGTGCCAGCAGCCGTCAGTCCGGGGTAATGAACACTGAAGCTTTCTTT.

This clonotype was detected many times. The chain couples TRBV3-1 to TRBJ2-1, with 10 bases fitting TRBD2. Germline V lookup: CDR1 LGHDT, CDR2 YNNKEL (reference sequence). Trimming took 3 bases from V and 7 from J; bases not matched to a gene: 6. The CDR3 is made up of 15 amino acids. CDR3 sequence reads: CASSHNLAGVNEQFF. Written as DNA, the CDR3 is TGTGCCAGCAGCCATAATCTAGCGGGAGTAAATGAGCAGTTCTTC.

This clonotype appeared many times. V usage is TRBV28 and J usage is TRBJ2-7, with 8 bases lining up with TRBD2. From germline, CDR1 is MDHEN and CDR2 SYDVKM. Unmatched junction bases numbered 6, after V lost 5 bases and J lost 3 bases. The CDR3 totals 14 residues. CDR3 nucleotide sequence: TGTGCCAGCAGTCCCGGGACTAGAAGCTACGAGCAGTACTTC. Translation: CASSPGTRSYEQYF.